The TCR beta chain described here comes from a study of vaccination and CD4 T cells after COVID-19. Treatment: 10-day PBMC culture with coronavirus spike peptide pools or control peptides (ViraFEST assay). The Oncomine TCR Beta short-read assay generated sequence data from the DNA of cultured CD4+ T cells. MiXCR was run by TCRdb on the PCR reads, yielding one entry per CDR3 protein. The sample holds over 15,000 distinct CDR3 sequences, 36% seen once. V was pared by 4 bases and J by 6 bases, with 6 bases of the junction left unmatched. Germline V gene data show CDR1 as SGHRS and CDR2 as YFSETQ. The CDR3 has 14 amino acids. A remark on this clonotype: No antigen is known for it.

The sequenced sample was CD4+ T cells from blood, cultured in vitro, obtained before SARS-CoV-2 vaccination. The chain joins TRBV5-1 to TRBJ2-7; 11 bases align to TRBD2. The receptor's source is a human donor who received a COVID-19 vaccine. The CDR3 sequence is CASSDKLAGVEQYF. In DNA form, the CDR3 reads TGCGCCAGCAGCGACAAACTAGCGGGGGTCGAGCAGTACTTC. Variable domain in full (rest from reference TRBV5-1 and TRBJ2-7): KAGVTQTPRYLIKTRGQQVTLSCSPISGHRSVSWYQQTPGQGLQFLFEYFSETQRNKGNFPGRFSGRQFSNSRSEMNVSTLELGDSALYLCASSDKLAGVEQYFGPGTRLTVT.